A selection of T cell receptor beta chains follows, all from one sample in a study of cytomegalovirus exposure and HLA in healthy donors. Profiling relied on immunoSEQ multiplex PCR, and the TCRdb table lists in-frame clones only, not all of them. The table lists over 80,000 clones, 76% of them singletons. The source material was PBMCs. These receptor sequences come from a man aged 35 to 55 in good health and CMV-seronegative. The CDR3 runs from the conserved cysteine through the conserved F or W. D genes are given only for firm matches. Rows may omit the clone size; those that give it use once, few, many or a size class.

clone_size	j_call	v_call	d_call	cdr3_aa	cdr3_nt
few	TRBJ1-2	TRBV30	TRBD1	CAWSGTGTANYGYTF	TGTGCCTGGAGTGGGACAGGGACGGCTAACTATGGCTACACCTTC
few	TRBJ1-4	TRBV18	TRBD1	CASSPPGQARRSEKLFF	TGTGCCAGCTCACCACCGGGACAGGCGAGGAGGAGTGAAAAACTGTTTTTT
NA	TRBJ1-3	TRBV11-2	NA	CASSYQLSSGNTIYF	TGTGCCAGCAGCTATCAACTGAGCTCTGGAAACACCATATATTTT
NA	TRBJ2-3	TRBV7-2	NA	CASSSGLDTQYF	TGTGCCAGCAGCTCGGGACTAGATACGCAGTATTTT
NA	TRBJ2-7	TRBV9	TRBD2	CASSAGSGVSLEQYF	TGTGCCAGCAGCGCCGGCAGCGGGGTCTCGCTCGAGCAGTACTTC
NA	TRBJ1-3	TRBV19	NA	CASSDSVASTIYF	TGTGCCAGTAGTGACAGCGTGGCGAGCACCATATATTTT
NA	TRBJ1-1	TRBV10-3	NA	CAISEDRNTEAFF	TGTGCCATCAGTGAGGACAGGAACACTGAAGCTTTCTTT
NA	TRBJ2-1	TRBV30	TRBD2	CAWRLAGGPHEQFF	TGTGCCTGGAGACTAGCGGGGGGGCCCCATGAGCAGTTCTTC
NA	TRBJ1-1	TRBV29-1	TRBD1	CSVVAGTGGVTEAFF	TGCAGCGTTGTTGCCGGGACAGGGGGGGTCACTGAAGCTTTCTTT
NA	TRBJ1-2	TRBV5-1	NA	CASSFSQQGGSLYGYTF	TGCGCCAGCAGCTTCTCCCAACAAGGAGGCAGTCTCTATGGCTACACCTTC
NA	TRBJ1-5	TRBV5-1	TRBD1	CASSKTGGGNQPQHF	TGCGCCAGCAGTAAAACAGGGGGGGGCAATCAGCCCCAGCATTTT
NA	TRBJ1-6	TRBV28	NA	CASSNTGRGYNSPLHF	TGTGCCAGCAGTAACACGGGCAGGGGCTATAATTCACCCCTCCACTTT
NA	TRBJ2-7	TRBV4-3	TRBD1	CASSQRTGDEQYF	TGCGCCAGCAGCCAAAGGACAGGGGATGAGCAGTACTTC
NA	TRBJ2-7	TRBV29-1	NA	CSVVMGGREQYF	TGCAGCGTTGTCATGGGGGGTAGGGAGCAGTACTTC
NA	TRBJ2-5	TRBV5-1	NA	CASSSTGLETQYF	TGCGCCAGCAGCAGCACAGGGTTGGAGACCCAGTACTTC
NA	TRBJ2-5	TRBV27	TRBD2	CASSSSPFSGGFKETQYF	TGTGCCAGCAGTTCCTCCCCGTTTAGCGGGGGGTTTAAAGAGACCCAGTACTTC
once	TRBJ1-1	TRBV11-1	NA	CASSLRPYSGKLTEAFF	TGTGCCAGCAGCTTACGGCCATATTCGGGAAAGCTCACTGAAGCTTTCTTT
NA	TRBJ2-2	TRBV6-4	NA	CASSDSTTGELFF	TGTGCCAGCAGTGACTCGACTACCGGGGAGCTGTTTTTT
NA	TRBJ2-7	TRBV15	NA	CATSRGLVHEQYF	TGTGCCACCAGCAGGGGGCTAGTCCACGAGCAGTACTTC
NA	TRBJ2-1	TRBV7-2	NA	CASSPLGEGSGEQFF	TGTGCCAGCAGCCCCCTGGGAGAGGGTTCCGGTGAGCAGTTCTTC
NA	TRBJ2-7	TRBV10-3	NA	CAITQGGYEQYF	TGTGCCATCACTCAGGGGGGCTACGAGCAGTACTTC
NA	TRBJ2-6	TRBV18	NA	CASSTRQSSGANVLTF	TGTGCCAGCTCAACCCGACAGTCCTCTGGGGCCAACGTCCTGACTTTC
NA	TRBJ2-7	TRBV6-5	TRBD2	CASSFGRGVYEQYF	TGTGCCAGCAGTTTCGGACGGGGGGTCTACGAGCAGTACTTC
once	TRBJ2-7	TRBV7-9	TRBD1	CASYKGAYEQYF	TGTGCCAGCTATAAGGGGGCTTACGAGCAGTACTTC
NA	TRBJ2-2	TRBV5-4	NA	CASSSTRGNTGELFF	TGTGCCAGCAGCTCGACCAGGGGGAACACCGGGGAGCTGTTTTTT
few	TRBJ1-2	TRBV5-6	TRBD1	CASKPFPWTDRAGNGYTF	TGTGCCAGCAAGCCGTTCCCTTGGACGGACAGGGCGGGGAATGGCTACACCTTC
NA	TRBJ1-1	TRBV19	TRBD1	CASSHGTATEAFF	TGTGCCAGTAGCCATGGGACAGCCACTGAAGCTTTCTTT
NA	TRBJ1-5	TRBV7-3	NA	CASSRDINQPQHF	TGTGCCAGCAGCCGTGACATCAATCAGCCCCAGCATTTT
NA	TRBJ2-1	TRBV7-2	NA	CASSLKRVTYNEQFF	TGTGCCAGCAGCTTAAAGAGGGTGACCTACAATGAGCAGTTCTTC
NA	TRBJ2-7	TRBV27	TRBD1	CASSPIRDRPYEQYF	TGTGCCAGCAGTCCTATACGGGACAGACCCTACGAGCAGTACTTC
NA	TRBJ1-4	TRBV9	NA	CASSARRELNEKLFF	TGTGCCAGCAGCGCGCGACGGGAACTCAATGAAAAACTGTTTTTT
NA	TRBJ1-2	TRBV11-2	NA	CASSLNGGLGYTF	TGTGCCAGCAGCTTAAATGGGGGACTGGGCTACACCTTC